This T cell receptor beta chain was recovered during a study of blood T cell repertoires in COVID-19. The overall study: Donors in the United States, Italy and Spain gave samples during acute or convalescent COVID-19.

Produced via immunoSEQ multiplex PCR; TCRdb's table is partial and in-frame only. The profile shows about 270,000 clones, 85% of them singletons. The CDR3 runs 15 residues. The ends lost 4 bases at V and 5 bases at J; junction bases unmatched: 9. CDR1 is SGDLS and CDR2 is YYNGEE in the germline V gene. The chain couples TRBV9 to TRBJ1-5; 7 bases are a match to TRBD1. The sequence was collected from a human donor in a cohort sampled during active COVID-19. The source material was peripheral blood. The CDR3 region has the DNA TGTGCCAGCAGCCCCGAGGGGGCAGCTTATCAGCCCCAGCATTTT. The encoded protein is CASSPEGAAYQPQHF.